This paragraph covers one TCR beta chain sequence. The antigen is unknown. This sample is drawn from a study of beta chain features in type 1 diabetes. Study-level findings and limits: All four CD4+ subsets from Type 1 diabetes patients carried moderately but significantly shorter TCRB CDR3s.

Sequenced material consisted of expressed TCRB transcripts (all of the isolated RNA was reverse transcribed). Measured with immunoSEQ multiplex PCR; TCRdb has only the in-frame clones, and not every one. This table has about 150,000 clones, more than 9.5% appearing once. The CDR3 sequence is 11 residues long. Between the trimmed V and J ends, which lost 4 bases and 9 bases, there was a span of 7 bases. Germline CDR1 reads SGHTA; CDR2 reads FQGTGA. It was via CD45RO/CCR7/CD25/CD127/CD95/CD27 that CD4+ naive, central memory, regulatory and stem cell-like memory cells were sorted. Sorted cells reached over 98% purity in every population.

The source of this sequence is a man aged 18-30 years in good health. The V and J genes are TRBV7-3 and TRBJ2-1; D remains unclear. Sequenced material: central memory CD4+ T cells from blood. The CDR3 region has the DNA TGTGCCAGCAGCTCCCTCGGTGAGCAGTTCTTC. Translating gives CASSSLGEQFF.